This T cell receptor (beta chain) was recovered during a study of vaccination and CD4 T cells after COVID-19. Sample treatment: approximately 9-day PBMC culture with coronavirus spike peptide pools or control peptides (ViraFEST assay). Cultured CD4+ T cell DNA was sequenced using the Oncomine TCR Beta short-read assay. A single record per CDR3 protein comes from TCRdb applying MiXCR to the PCR reads. This table has around 19,000 distinct CDR3 sequences, about 43% appearing once. With respect to this clonotype: Its specificity is not known.

The sequence was collected from a human donor who had recovered from COVID-19. The sample in question was CD4+ T cells from blood, cultured in vitro, obtained after SARS-CoV-2 vaccination.

CDR3 region: CASSRQVIGNTIYF. The CDR3 DNA reads as TGTGCCAGCTCGAGACAGGTCATTGGAAACACCATATATTTT. The chain employs TRBV6-1 and TRBJ1-3; a weak D match, TRBD1 (6 bases). The germline V gene has CDR1 MNHNS and CDR2 SASEGT. Deletions cut 8 bases from V and 3 bases from J, with 14 bases between. The length of the CDR3 is 14 residues.